Detailed here is one T cell receptor (beta chain). Its antigen is still unknown. The sample holds no much larger clone one base away, and base qualities are not on file. To prepare the library, the immunoSEQ multiplex PCR assay was applied. A mixture of 60 forward primers for TCR Vbeta segments and 13 reverse primers for TCR Jbeta segments was used in the multiplex PCR. A multiplex PCR assay on genomic DNA amplified the CDR3 region of rearranged TCR beta genes. On the Illumina HiSeq System, the amplified TCR beta libraries were sequenced as 87-base-pair reads. In the original analysis: A later analysis tallied roughly 78 million unique TCR beta chains across the 666 repertoires, and about 12 million of those chains were shared by two or more donors. Raw reads were error-corrected and collapsed into unique sequences by a nearest-neighbor algorithm in which closely related sequences were merged to remove PCR and sequencing errors. Alignment of CDR3 sequences to IMGT reference sequences was used to assign V, D and J gene segments. For a sequence to be retained, at least a six-nucleotide match to both a V gene segment and a J gene segment was required. A rearrangement was called productive if the CDR3 had no stop codons and remained in frame with V and J, and every other rearrangement was called non-productive. Following IMGT convention, CDR3 was defined as the stretch from the second conserved V-encoded cysteine up to the conserved J-encoded phenylalanine. In an earlier analysis of more than 550 of the donors, sequences lacking an unambiguous match to a single V gene segment were excluded. In an earlier analysis of a few hundred of the donors, a V segment was called functional when productive rearrangements were above 56.7%, and segregating when the standard deviation between donors exceeded 5%. To diagnose cytomegalovirus status from the catalog of TCR beta chain sequences, a statistical classification framework was built. In a later analysis, TCR nucleotide sequences were compared against IMGT/GENE-DB human TR gene sequences so that V and J genes could be assigned. The TCRdist pipeline was used in a later analysis to assign CDR3 sequences and most-parsimonious VDJ recombination scenarios. In a later analysis, each TCR beta chain was defined by its CDR3 amino acid sequence together with its V-gene family, and reads lacking a unique V-gene family were excluded. To address suspected cross-contamination and a sequencing artifact, a later analysis removed roughly 580 highly shared, low-generation-probability nucleotide sequences. A later analysis calculated a clonal expansion index for each public chain from normalized within-repertoire ranks of inferred template counts. In a later analysis, generation probabilities were computed with a VDJ recombination model fitted to out-of-frame rearrangements, and the resulting probabilities were checked against IGoR. In a later analysis, TCR-TCR, TCR-HLA and TCR-CMV co-occurrence was scored with hypergeometric tests, and a repertoire-size bias correction was applied to TCR pairs. In a later analysis, false discovery rates were estimated by permuting HLA or CMV assignments 20 times. A later analysis grouped co-occurring TCRs with DBSCAN, adding TCRdist sequence similarity when clustering within HLA-allele-positive subsets. Co-occurrence clustering excluded repertoires with fewer than 30,000 or more than 120,000 public chains, plus five with anomalous nucleotide sharing. Here the immuneACCESS table is served through TCRdb, limited to in-frame sequences with V and J called. Missing clones are a known gap in these copies; in checked studies unresolved V genes cover under half, and the rest lacks a known reason. That table gives V, J and clone size, and the DNA gave D and trimming. This sample gives roughly 80,000 clones in total; roughly 70% of them show up just once. The top ten hold roughly 4.9% of the sample.

The cohort comprised some 680 healthy bone marrow donors. Cohort members were all nominally healthy when sampled, although unrecorded immune exposures were likely present. The donor tested CMV seropositive and was one of the 289 seropositive cohort members. A peripheral blood sample was provided by each donor, and peripheral blood mononuclear cells were used for TCR beta sequencing. The Qiagen DNeasy Blood Extraction Kit was used to extract genomic DNA from the blood cell samples. From the germline V gene (reference sequence), CDR1 is LNHDA and CDR2 is SQIVND. Between the V and J ends, shortened by 5 bases and 7 bases respectively, the junction contains 15 bases. The CDR3, cysteine through phenylalanine, is 14 amino acids long. Of all the DNA, just the CDR3 is kept, 42 bases in frame from base 1. The entry originates in a study of cytomegalovirus exposure and HLA in healthy donors (dated by TCRdb to the late 2010s). Study-level background: An earlier analysis of roughly 500 of the donors reported approximately 300 Gb of sequence data and some 120 million unique TCR beta sequences from 150 million to 200 million T cells. An earlier analysis of 587 of the donors applied high-throughput TCR beta sequencing to assess whether each TCR beta V gene segment acted as functional or pseudogenic. In the later analysis, no new phenotypic data were used to find candidate immune exposures; instead, reliance was placed on TCR beta sequences and their occurrence across donors. Every discovery cohort repertoire had been produced on one sequencing platform. The study was designed to test whether signatures of past pathogen exposure could be identified by cataloging public T cell receptors. Along with the 666-subject first cohort, a separate validation cohort of over a hundred different subjects was used. An early release covering over 500 HLA-typed donors comprised 250 to 350 gigabases of sequencing data and roughly 85 million unique TCR sequences. Using immunosequencing, the study profiled T cell repertoires from about 650 subjects and related those repertoires to cytomegalovirus serostatus. The genetic ancestry cluster associated with self-reported Caucasian donors included 81% of the approximately 400 genotyped donors. The number of donors typed differed by locus, with about 629-640 for A, B, C, DRB1 and DQB1, around 520 for DQA1, 600 to 610 for DPA1, and some 470 for DPB1. A few DR-DQ haplotypes were treated as single units for association and clustering because of strong linkage in the cohort. To study patterns of TCR occurrence, a later analysis re-analyzed previously published TCR beta repertoires from just over 650 donors and added high-resolution HLA genotyping. In a later genetic analysis, genome-wide SNP genotypes for about three fifths of the roughly 670 donors were used, and that subset was treated as a discovery cohort. To predict cytomegalovirus infection status, the study combined high-throughput TCR immunosequencing, statistical association of individual TCRs with disease status, and machine learning. Both class I and class II loci were covered by HLA typing, at four-digit resolution. Among about 360 genotyped donors of the cohort, an average of about 240,000 unique TCR beta nucleotide sequences were sequenced per donor, roughly 18% of them non-productive. Donor age, sex, ethnicity and CMV serostatus were compiled alongside the repertoire data.

The paper's findings and limits, for the study overall: Because some donors lacked HLA typing at each locus, the association tests relied only on the typed subset. Because counts were too low, 15 to 20 rarely observed V segments, including chromosome 9 orphons, were left out of the earlier analysis of about 620 of the donors. The study gave a list of 150 to 200 TCR beta chains associated with cytomegalovirus. Specific HLA alleles were associated with 15,000 to 20,000 TCR beta sequences at a false discovery rate of 0.05 in a later analysis. Presence/absence analyses assumed roughly uniform sequencing depth across donors, an assumption that may not hold. Correlated functional status among segregating V segments might reflect linkage disequilibrium, but an unknown experimental factor could not be ruled out. This cohort had only TCR beta chains sequenced, and the lack of alpha or paired-chain data limited which features could be detected. When HLA alleles, especially DR and DQ, strongly co-occurred, attributing TCR associations to individual alleles was difficult. A few of the identified cytomegalovirus-associated TCR beta chains were confirmed in vitro to be specific for cytomegalovirus antigens. In a later analysis, most CMV-associated TCR beta chains were found to appear HLA-restricted, with HLA associations seemingly driven largely by CMV exposure. The authors suggested that the approach could potentially be extended to other disease states and immunological phenotypes. According to a later analysis, parvovirus B19, influenza, CMV and Epstein-Barr virus appeared linked to several top co-occurrence clusters. An earlier analysis of several hundred of the donors showed that most TCR beta V segments appeared in productive rearrangements either about 87% or about 30% of the time, which broadly matched IMGT annotations. A group of highly shared sequence variants was considered likely to be a technical artifact of the sequencing pipeline. A further reported finding was that TCR beta sequences accurately predicted the HLA-A and HLA-B alleles for most subjects in the first cohort. According to a later genetic analysis, donors in an Asian-associated ancestry cluster had fewer N-insertions in productive TCRs than the approximately 630-donor mean. A later genetic analysis associated a missense DCLRE1C variant with V-gene and J-gene trimming of TCR beta chains, and an independent cohort replicated the association. Most TCR sequences were seen in very few donors, while some public TCRs were found in many individuals. The classifier was reported to diagnose cytomegalovirus status with high specificity and sensitivity in both the original and validation cohorts. In a later analysis, the rate of TCR association differed among HLA loci, with DRB1 alleles having the most associated TCRs and HLA-C alleles having the fewest. Some IMGT-functional V segments, including TRBV6-2 and TRBV6-3, could not be distinguished by the 87-base-pair reads and were therefore excluded. Compared with equally common non-associated chains, HLA-associated TCR beta chains in a later analysis were more clonally expanded and had lower generation probabilities. For the cohort, immune exposure information was limited to CMV serostatus.

This TCR was sampled from a man aged 55 to 70 in good health and CMV-seropositive. The sample taken for sequencing was PBMCs. Recombination linked TRBV19 to TRBJ1-5, with TRBD1 as a weak D call on 6 bases. The CDR3 loop reads CASSPTNRDQPQHF. The DNA sequence is TGTGCCAGTAGTCCGACCAACAGGGACCAGCCCCAGCATTTT.